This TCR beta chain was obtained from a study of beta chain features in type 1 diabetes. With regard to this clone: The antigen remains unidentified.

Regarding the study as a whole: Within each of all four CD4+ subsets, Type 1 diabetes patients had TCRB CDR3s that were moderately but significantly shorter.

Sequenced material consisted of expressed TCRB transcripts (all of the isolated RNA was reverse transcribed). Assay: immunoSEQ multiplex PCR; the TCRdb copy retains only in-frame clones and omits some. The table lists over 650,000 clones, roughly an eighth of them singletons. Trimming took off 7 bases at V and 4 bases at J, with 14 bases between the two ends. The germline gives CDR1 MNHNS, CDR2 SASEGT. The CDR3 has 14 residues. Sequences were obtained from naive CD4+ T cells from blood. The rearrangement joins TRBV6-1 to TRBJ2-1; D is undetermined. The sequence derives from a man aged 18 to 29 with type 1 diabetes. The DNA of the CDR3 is TGTGCCAGCATTCCTAGGACCTCTTACAATGAGCAGTTCTTC. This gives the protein CASIPRTSYNEQFF.